This T cell receptor (beta chain) appears in the sequencing data of a study of blood T cell repertoires in COVID-19. Study-wide background: Material from acute and convalescent COVID-19 was sourced from the United States, Italy and Spain. The analysed material was cDNA or gDNA that came from T cells, B-cell-depleted T cells, or PBMCs.

The method was immunoSEQ multiplex PCR; TCRdb's version includes in-frame clones alone and lacks a portion of them. The data show over 25,000 clones, roughly nine tenths seen once. The CDR3 extends over 17 amino acids. The V gene's germline CDR1 is SGHNT and CDR2 YYREEE (reference sequence). Germline trimming cut 0 bases from V and 2 bases from J; bases unmatched to any gene: 4. The rearrangement joins TRBV5-4 to TRBJ2-3; 12 bases map to TRBD1. What was sequenced was peripheral blood. This clonotype was obtained from a man between 65 and 85 years old with active COVID-19. The CDR3 bases are TGTGCCAGCAGCTTGGCCCTGGGACAGGGGGCCACAGATACGCAGTATTTT. Translating it yields CASSLALGQGATDTQYF. Full variable domain (outside the CDR3, taken from reference TRBV5-4 and TRBJ2-3): ETGVTQSPTHLIKTRGQQVTLRCSSQSGHNTVSWYQQALGQGPQFIFQYYREEENGRGNFPPRFSGLQFPNYSSELNVNALELDDSALYLCASSLALGQGATDTQYFGPGTRLTVL.